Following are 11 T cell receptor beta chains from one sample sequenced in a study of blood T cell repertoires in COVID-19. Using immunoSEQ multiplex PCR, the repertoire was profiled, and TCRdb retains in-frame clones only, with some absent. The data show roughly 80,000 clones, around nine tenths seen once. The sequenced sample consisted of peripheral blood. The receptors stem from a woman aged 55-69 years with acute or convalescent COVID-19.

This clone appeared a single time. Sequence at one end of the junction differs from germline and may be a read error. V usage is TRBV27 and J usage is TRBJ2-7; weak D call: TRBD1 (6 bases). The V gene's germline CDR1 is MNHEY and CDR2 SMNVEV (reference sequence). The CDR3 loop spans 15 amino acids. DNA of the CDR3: TGTGCCAGCAGGGAGCTTGAACCGACAGGCGGTTTGACAGCCTTC. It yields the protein CASRELEPTGGLTAF.

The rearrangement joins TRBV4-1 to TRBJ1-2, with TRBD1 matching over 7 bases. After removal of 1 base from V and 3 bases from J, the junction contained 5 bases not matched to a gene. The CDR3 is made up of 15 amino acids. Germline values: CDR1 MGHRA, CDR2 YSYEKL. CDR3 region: CASSQVTGWDYGYTF. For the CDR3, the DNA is TGCGCCAGCAGCCAAGTGACAGGGTGGGACTATGGCTACACCTTC.

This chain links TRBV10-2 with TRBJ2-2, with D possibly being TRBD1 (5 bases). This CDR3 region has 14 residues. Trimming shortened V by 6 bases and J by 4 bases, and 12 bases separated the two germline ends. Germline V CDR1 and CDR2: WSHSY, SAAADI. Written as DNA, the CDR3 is TGCGCCAGCAGCCTCCAGGGATTCACCGGGGAGCTGTTTTTT. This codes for CASSLQGFTGELFF.

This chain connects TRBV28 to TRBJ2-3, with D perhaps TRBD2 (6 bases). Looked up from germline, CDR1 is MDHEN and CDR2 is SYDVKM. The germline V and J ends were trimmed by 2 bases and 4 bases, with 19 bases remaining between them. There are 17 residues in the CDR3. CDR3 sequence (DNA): TGTGCCAGCAGTTTACTCAGGGACTCTATTGTCCCAGATACGCAGTATTTT. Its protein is CASSLLRDSIVPDTQYF.

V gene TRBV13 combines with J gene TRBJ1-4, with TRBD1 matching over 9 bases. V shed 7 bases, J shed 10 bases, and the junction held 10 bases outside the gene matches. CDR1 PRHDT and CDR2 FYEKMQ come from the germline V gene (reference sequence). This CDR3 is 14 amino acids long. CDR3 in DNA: TGTGCCAGCACCCAAAGGGACAGGGATGGAAAACTGTTTTTT. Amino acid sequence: CASTQRDRDGKLFF.

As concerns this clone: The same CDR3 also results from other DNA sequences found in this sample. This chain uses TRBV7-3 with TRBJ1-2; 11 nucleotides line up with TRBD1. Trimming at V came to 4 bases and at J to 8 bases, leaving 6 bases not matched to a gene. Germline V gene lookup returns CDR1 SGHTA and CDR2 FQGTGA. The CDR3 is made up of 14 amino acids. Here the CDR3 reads CASSSTGTGGGYTF. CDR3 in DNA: TGTGCCAGCAGCTCCACCGGGACAGGGGGGGGCTACACCTTC.

Here the CDR3 reads CASTTDRDEQYF. The CDR3, as DNA: TGTGCCAGCACCACCGACAGGGACGAGCAGTACTTC. The J gene is TRBJ2-7, the V gene TRBV28; 7 nucleotides match TRBD1. After removal of 7 bases from V and 5 bases from J, the junction contained 5 bases not matched to a gene. CDR3 length: 12 residues. Germline V gene lookup returns CDR1 MDHEN and CDR2 SYDVKM.

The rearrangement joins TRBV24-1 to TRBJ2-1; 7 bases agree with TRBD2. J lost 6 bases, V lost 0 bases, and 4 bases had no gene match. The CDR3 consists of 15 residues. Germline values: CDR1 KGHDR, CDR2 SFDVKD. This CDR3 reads CATSDLVTSVNEQFF. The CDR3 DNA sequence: TGTGCCACCAGTGATTTGGTTACTAGCGTCAATGAGCAGTTCTTC.

The CDR3 DNA reads as TGTGCCAGCAATGGACAGGGGAACACTGAAGCTTTCTTT. It specifies CASNGQGNTEAFF. The rearrangement joins TRBV2 to TRBJ1-1; 8 nucleotides align to TRBD1. The trim removed 7 bases at V and 1 base at J, leaving 2 bases unmatched. This CDR3 comprises 13 residues. Looked up from germline, CDR1 is SNHLY and CDR2 is FYNNEI.

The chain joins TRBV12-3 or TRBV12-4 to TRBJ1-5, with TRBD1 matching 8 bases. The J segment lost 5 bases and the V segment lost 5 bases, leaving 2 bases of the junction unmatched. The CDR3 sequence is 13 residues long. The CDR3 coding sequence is TGTGCCAGCAGTGTACAGGGGGATCAGCCCCAGCATTTT. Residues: CASSVQGDQPQHF.

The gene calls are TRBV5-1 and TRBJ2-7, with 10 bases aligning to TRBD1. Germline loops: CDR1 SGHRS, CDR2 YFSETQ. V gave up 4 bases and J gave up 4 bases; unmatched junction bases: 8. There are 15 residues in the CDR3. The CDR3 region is CASSGRTGGTYEQYF. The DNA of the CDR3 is TGCGCCAGCAGCGGAAGGACAGGGGGTACGTACGAGCAGTACTTC.